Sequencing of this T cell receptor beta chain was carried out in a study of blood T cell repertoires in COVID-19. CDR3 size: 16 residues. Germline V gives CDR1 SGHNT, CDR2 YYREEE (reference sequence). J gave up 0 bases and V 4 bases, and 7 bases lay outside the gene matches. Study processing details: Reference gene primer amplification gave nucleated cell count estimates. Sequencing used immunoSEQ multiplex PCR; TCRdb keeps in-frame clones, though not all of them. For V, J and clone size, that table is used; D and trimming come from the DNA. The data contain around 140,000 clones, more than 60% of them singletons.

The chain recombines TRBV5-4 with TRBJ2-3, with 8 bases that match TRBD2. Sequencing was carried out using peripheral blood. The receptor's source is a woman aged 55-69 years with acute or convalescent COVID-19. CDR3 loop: CASSPGGGFSTDTQYF. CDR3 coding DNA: TGTGCCAGCAGCCCGGGCGGGGGGTTTAGCACAGATACGCAGTATTTT.